This T cell receptor (beta chain) was profiled in a study of blood T cell repertoires in COVID-19. TCRdb's table, derived via immunoSEQ multiplex PCR, lists solely in-frame clones and lacks some. The data hold 350,000 to 400,000 clones, with around 87% observed a single time. The J segment lost 7 bases and the V segment lost 6 bases, leaving 9 bases of the junction unmatched. This CDR3 has 14 amino acids. Germline-derived CDR1 and CDR2 are LGHDT and YNNKEL (reference sequence). This receptor was identified in a middle-aged man in a cohort exposed to, infected with or recovered from COVID-19 (not recorded which). The V gene is TRBV3-1 (or the pseudogene TRBV3-2), the J gene TRBJ1-2; TRBD1 agrees at 9 bases. Sequencing was performed on PBMCs or T cells enriched from blood (not recorded which). For the CDR3, the DNA is TGTGCCAGCAGAGCCCGGGACAGGGCCTCTGGCTACACCTTC. It specifies CASRARDRASGYTF.